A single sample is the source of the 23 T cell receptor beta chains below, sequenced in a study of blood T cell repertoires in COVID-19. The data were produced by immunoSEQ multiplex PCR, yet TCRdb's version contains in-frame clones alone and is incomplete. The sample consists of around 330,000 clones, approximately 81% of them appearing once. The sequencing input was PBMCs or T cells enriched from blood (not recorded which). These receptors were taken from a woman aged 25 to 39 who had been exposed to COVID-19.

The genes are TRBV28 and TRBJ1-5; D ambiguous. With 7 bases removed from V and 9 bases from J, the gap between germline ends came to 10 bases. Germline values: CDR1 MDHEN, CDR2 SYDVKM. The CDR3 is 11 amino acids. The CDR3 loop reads CASKSSGPQHF. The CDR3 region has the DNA TGTGCCAGCAAATCCTCGGGGCCCCAGCATTTT. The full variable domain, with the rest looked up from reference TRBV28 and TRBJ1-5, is DVKVTQSSRYLVKRTGEKVFLECVQDMDHENMFWYRQDPGLGLRLIYFSYDVKMKEKGDIPEGYSVSREKKERFSLILESASTNQTSMYLCASKSSGPQHFGDGTRLSIL.

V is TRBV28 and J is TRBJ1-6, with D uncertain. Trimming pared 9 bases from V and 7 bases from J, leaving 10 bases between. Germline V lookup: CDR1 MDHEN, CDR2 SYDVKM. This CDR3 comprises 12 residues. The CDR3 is CASNSGNSPLHF. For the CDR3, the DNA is TGTGCCAGTAATTCAGGCAATTCACCCCTCCACTTT.

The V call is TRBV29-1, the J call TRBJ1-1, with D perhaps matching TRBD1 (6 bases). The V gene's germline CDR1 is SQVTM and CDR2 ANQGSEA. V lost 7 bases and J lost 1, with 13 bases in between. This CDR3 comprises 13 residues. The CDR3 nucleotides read TGCAGCGCCGGGTGGACAGAGAACACTGAAGCTTTCTTT. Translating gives CSAGWTENTEAFF.

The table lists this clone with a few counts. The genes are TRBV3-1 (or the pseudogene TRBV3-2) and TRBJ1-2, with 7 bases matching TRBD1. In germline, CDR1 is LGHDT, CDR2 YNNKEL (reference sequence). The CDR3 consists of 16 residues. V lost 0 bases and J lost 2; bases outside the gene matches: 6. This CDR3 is CASSQEGTAVNYGYTF. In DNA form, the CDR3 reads TGTGCCAGCAGCCAAGAGGGGACAGCAGTAAACTATGGCTACACCTTC.

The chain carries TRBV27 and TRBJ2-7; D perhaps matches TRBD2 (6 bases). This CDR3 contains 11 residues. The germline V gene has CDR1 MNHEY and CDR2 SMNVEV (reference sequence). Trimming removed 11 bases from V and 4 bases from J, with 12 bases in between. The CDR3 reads CASRRAYEQYF. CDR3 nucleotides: TGTGCCTCCCGGAGGGCTTACGAGCAGTACTTC.

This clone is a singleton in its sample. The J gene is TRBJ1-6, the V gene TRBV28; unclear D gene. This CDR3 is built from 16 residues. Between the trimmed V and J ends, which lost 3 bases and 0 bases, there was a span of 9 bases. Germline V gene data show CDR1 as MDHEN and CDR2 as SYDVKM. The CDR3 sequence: CASSFGLSSYNSPLHF. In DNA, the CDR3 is TGTGCCAGCAGTTTTGGGCTTAGCTCCTATAATTCACCCCTCCACTTT.

CDR3 sequence (DNA): TGCAGCGTTGGAGGGGGCGGTGGAGAGACCCAGTACTTC. Protein product: CSVGGGGGETQYF. The chain combines TRBV29-1 with TRBJ2-5; TRBD1 matches 7 bases. The J segment lost 4 bases and the V segment lost 4 bases, leaving 6 bases of the junction unmatched. Germline V lookup: CDR1 SQVTM, CDR2 ANQGSEA. The CDR3 consists of 13 residues.

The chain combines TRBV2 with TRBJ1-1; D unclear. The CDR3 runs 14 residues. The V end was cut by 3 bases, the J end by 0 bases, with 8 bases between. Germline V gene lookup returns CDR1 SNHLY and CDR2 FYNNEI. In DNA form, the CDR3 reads TGTGCCAGCAGTGAGTGGCATCTGAACACTGAAGCTTTCTTT. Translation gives CASSEWHLNTEAFF.

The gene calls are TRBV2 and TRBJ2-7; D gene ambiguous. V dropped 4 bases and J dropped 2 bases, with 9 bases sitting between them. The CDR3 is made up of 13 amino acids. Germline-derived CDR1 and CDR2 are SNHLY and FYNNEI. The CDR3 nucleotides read TGTGCCAGCAGTGTTTTTGTTACCTACGAGCAGTACTTC. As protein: CASSVFVTYEQYF. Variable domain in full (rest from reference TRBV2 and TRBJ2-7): EPEVTQTPSHQVTQMGQEVILRCVPISNHLYFYWYRQILGQKVEFLVSFYNNEISEKSEIFDDQFSVERPDGSNFTLKIRSTKLEDSAMYFCASSVFVTYEQYFGPGTRLTVT.

The CDR3 protein is CASSPGPGGLRPQPQHF. The CDR3, as DNA: TGTGCCAGCAGCCCTGGCCCCGGAGGGTTAAGACCTCAGCCCCAGCATTTT. The chain uses TRBV7-2 and TRBJ1-5, with D unclear. V shed 5 bases and J shed 6 bases, with 23 bases lying between them. This CDR3 is built from 17 residues. The germline CDR1 and CDR2 sequences are SGHTA and FQGNSA.

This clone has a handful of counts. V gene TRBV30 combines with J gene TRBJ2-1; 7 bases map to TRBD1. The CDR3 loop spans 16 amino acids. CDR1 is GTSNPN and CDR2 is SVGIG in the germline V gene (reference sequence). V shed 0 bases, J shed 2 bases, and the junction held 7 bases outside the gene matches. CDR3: CAWSVREGTAYNEQFF. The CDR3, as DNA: TGTGCCTGGAGTGTACGTGAGGGGACAGCCTACAATGAGCAGTTCTTC.

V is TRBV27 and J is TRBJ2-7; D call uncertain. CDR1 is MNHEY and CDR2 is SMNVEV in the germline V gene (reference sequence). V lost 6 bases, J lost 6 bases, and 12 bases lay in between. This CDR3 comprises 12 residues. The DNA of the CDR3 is TGTGCCAGCAGAGCGCTATCTTCCGAGCAGTACTTC. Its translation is CASRALSSEQYF.

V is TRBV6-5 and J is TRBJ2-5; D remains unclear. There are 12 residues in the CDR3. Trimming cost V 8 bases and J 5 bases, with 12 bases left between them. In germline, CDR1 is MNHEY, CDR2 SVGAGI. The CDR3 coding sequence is TGTGCCAGCTCCTCGAGCGCCGAGACCCAGTACTTC. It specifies CASSSSAETQYF.

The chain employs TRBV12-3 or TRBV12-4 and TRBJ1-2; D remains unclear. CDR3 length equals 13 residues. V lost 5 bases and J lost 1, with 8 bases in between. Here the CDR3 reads CASSPLLNYGYTF. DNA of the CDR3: TGTGCCAGCAGTCCTCTACTTAACTATGGCTACACCTTC.

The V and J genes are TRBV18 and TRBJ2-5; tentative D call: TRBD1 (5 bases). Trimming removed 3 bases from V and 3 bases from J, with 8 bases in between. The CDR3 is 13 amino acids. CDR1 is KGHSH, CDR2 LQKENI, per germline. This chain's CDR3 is CASSPAGKETQYF. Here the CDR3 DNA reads TGTGCCAGCTCACCGGCAGGGAAAGAGACCCAGTACTTC.

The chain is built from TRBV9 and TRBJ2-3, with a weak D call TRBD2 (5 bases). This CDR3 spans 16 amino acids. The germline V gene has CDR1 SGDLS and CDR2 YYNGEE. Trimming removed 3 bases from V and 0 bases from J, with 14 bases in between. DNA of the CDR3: TGTGCCAGCAGCGCCCGAGGGCAGTCAAGCACAGATACGCAGTATTTT. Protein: CASSARGQSSTDTQYF.

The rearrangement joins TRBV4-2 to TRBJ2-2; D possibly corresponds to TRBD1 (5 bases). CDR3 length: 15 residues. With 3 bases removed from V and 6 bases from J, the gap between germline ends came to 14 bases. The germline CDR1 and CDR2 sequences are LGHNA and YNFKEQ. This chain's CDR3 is CASSHGRDTAGELFF. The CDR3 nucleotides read TGTGCCAGCAGCCACGGCAGGGATACGGCCGGGGAGCTGTTTTTT.

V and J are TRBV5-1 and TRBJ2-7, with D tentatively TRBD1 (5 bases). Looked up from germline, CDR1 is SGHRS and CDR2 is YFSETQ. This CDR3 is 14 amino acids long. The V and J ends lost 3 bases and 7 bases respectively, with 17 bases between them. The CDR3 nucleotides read TGCGCCAGCAGCTGGGGCCCAAAGGTGGGGGAGCAGTACTTC. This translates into CASSWGPKVGEQYF.

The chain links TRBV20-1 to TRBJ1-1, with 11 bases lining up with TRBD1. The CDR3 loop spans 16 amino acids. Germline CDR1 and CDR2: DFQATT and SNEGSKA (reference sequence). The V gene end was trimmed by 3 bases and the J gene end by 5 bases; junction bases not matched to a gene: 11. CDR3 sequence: CSASRSGQGASTEAFF. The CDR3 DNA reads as TGCAGTGCTAGTCGATCCGGACAGGGGGCAAGTACTGAAGCTTTCTTT.

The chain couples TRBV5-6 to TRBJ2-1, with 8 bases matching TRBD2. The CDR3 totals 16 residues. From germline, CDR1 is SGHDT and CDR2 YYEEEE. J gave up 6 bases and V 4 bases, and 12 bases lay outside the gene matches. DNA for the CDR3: TGTGCCAGCAGCCCGCGCGCGGTAGCGGGGACCAATGAGCAGTTCTTC. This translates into CASSPRAVAGTNEQFF.

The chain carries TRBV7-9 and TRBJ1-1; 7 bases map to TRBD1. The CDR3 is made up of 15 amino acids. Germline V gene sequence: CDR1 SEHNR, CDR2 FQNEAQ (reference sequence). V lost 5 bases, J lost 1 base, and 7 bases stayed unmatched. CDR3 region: CASSATTGTNTEAFF. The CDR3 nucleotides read TGTGCCAGCAGCGCTACGACAGGGACGAACACTGAAGCTTTCTTT.

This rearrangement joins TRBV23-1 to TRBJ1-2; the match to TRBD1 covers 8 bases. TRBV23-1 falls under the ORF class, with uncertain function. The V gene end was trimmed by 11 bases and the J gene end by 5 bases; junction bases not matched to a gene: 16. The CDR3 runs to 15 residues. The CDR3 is CADLGTGEIFYGYTF. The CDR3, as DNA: TGCGCCGACCTCGGGACAGGAGAAATCTTTTATGGCTACACCTTC.

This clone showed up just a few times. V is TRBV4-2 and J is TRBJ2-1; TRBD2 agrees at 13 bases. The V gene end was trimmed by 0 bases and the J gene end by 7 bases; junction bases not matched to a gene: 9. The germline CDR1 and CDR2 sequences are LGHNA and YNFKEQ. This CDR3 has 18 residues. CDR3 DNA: TGTGCCAGCAGCCAAGAAACTAGCGGGGGGGCAATTAAGAATGAGCAGTTCTTC. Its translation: CASSQETSGGAIKNEQFF.